This TCR beta chain was sequenced during a study of blood T cell repertoires in COVID-19. Study information: The United States, Italy and Spain provided the acute and convalescent COVID-19 samples. From T cells, B-cell-depleted T cells, or PBMCs came the material, which was cDNA or gDNA.

The CDR3 runs to 18 residues. The V and J ends lost 10 bases and 1 base respectively, with 27 bases between them. Looked up from germline, CDR1 is MNHEY and CDR2 is SMNVEV (reference sequence). In the original workflow: By means of reference gene primer amplification, nucleated cell counts were estimated. Only in-frame clones appear in the TCRdb table, and some are missing; sequencing was by immunoSEQ multiplex PCR. V and J calls plus clone size are reproduced from that table; the DNA served to infer D and trimming. The sample carries about 110,000 clones, approximately 90% recorded once. The rearrangement links TRBV27 to TRBJ2-3, with no clear D. The sample taken for sequencing was peripheral blood. This clonotype originated in a woman between 50 and 59 years old with acute or convalescent COVID-19. This CDR3 reads CATTSPEAYTLGTDTQYF. In DNA form, the CDR3 reads TGTGCCACCACCTCCCCCGAAGCCTATACCCTCGGCACAGATACGCAGTATTTT.